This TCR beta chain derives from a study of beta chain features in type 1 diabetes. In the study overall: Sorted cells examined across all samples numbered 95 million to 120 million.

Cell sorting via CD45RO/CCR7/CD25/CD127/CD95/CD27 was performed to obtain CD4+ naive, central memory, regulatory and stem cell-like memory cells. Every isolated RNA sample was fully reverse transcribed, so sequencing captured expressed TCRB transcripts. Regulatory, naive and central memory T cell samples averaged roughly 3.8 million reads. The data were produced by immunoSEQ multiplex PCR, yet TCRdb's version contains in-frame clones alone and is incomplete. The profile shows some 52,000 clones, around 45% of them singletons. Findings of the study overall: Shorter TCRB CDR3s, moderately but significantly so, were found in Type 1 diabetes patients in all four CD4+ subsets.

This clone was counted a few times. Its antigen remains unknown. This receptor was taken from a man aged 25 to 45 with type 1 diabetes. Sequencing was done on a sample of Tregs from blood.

Here the CDR3 DNA reads TGTGCCAGCTCACCCTCCACAGGGGGCGTCGAGCAGTACTTC. Translation: CASSPSTGGVEQYF. The rearrangement uses TRBV18 and TRBJ2-7, with 9 bases lining up with TRBD1. This CDR3 region has 14 residues. Germline values: CDR1 KGHSH, CDR2 LQKENI. The junction had 6 bases not matched to a gene; V was cut back by 3 bases and J by 6 bases.